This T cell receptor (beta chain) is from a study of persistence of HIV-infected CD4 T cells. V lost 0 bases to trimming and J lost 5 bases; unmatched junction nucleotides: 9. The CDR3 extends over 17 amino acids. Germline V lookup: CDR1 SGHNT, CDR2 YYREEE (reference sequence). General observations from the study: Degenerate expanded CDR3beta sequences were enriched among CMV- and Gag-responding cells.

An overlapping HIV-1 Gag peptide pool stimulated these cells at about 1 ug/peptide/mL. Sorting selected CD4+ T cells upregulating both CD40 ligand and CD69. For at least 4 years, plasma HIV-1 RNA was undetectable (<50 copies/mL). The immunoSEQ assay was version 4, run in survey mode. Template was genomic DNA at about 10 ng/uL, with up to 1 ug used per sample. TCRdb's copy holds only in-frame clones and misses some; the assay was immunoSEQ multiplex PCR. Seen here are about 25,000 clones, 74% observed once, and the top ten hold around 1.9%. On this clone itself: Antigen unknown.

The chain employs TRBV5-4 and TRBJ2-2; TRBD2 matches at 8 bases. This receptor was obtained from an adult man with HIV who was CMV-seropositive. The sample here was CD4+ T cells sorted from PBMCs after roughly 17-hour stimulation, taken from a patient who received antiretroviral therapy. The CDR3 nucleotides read TGTGCCAGCAGCTTGGACGGGGTAGCGGGGTGGACCGGGGAGCTGTTTTTT. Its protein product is CASSLDGVAGWTGELFF.